The TCR beta chain under discussion was sequenced for a study of regulatory T cells in long-lasting Graves disease (dated by TCRdb to the early 2020s). About the study as a whole: Patients with newly diagnosed Graves' disease had been on antithyroid drugs for under 3 months. Patients with persistent Graves' disease were compared with patients with newly diagnosed Graves' disease using TCR sequencing and RNA sequencing of peripheral blood. The study took place in China and was registered as a clinical trial. A total of some 35 samples underwent TCR sequencing, from some 13 patients with persistent Graves' disease and some 20 patients with newly diagnosed Graves' disease. What the work shows at the level of the full study, not this receptor alone: Because the primary lesion, thyroid tissue, could not be accessed, the study looked at peripheral blood alone. A larger number of public clonotypes was shared among persistent patients (around 2,500) than among newly diagnosed patients (around 880). Sequencing and analysis were restricted to the TCR beta chain. Preferential use of TRBV28, TRBJ1-2 and TRBJ2-5 was observed in persistent disease, whereas TRBV20-1 and TRBJ2-1 were favored in newly diagnosed disease. As a limitation, the authors acknowledged that the small sample size may reduce accuracy. Compared with newly diagnosed patients, patients with persistent Graves' disease had lower TCR Shannon entropy and fewer highly expanded clones, which suggests clonal expansion.

This clonotype was counted ten times or more. Its antigen specificity is not known. No much larger clone is present one base from it, and per-base qualities are unavailable. The junction shows trimming of 0 bases on V and 6 bases on J, and the gene matches do not reach 10 bases of it. Spanning cysteine to phenylalanine, the CDR3 consists of 17 amino acids. Solely the CDR3 DNA is kept, with 51 bases framed from the first base. From the germline V gene, CDR1 is LGHNA and CDR2 is YSLEER. The library was produced with multiplex PCR. Sequencer: Illumina HiSeq 4000. CDR3 regions were amplified by Arm-PCR with iRepertoire HTBI primers to construct TCR beta libraries. PCR products were gel purified before sequencing. Per the source publication's procedure: Gene usage analysis of CDR3 amino acid clonotypes relied on the roughly 60 TRBV and about 15 TRBJ segments identified across samples. Filtered high-quality paired reads were merged into contigs using COPE and FqMerger. BLAST was used to align contigs to the IMGT TRBV, TRBD and TRBJ reference genes, and CDR3 was defined following IMGT. Clonotypes above 0.1% frequency were classified as highly expanded clones. Shannon entropy served as the measure of repertoire diversity, while the Gini coefficient captured V-J evenness. A clonotype was considered public if more than one individual shared it. The public reads were run again by TCRdb, first through fastp at Q25 and then through MiXCR, and only productive beta chains were kept. CDR3 protein sequences are deduplicated, and each keeps its most common genes and DNA. V and J calls and clone size were set by TCRdb, not the authors. This sample comprises roughly 420,000 distinct CDR3 sequences, 15% to 19% of them detected only once. Of the sample, roughly 20% is held by the ten largest clones.

The time point label, as the study defines it: newly diagnosed GD, antithyroid drugs for less than 3 months. For both TCR sequencing and RNA sequencing, RNA was extracted from PBMCs using TRIzol. The diagnosis of Graves' disease followed American Thyroid Association guidelines. Recruitment of patients was carried out at an endocrinology department in Xi'an, China. Each patient gave roughly 8.4 milliliters of peripheral blood, collected in an EDTA anticoagulant tube. Ficoll Paque Plus density gradient separation was used to isolate PBMCs, and no further T cell sorting was done. An Agilent 2100 Bioanalyzer and agarose gel were used to assess RNA quality, and a NanoDrop 2000 was used to measure RNA concentration.

Sequenced material: peripheral blood mononuclear cells (PBMCs), taken at new diagnosis, from a patient treated with antithyroid drugs. The rearrangement combines TRBV4-3 with TRBJ1-4, with 7 bases in between that match TRBD1. The sequence was collected from a female donor with Graves disease. CDR3 reads: CASSQDLDRVGDEKLFF. The sequenced DNA: TGCGCCAGCAGCCAAGACCTTGACAGGGTTGGGGATGAAAAACTGTTTTTT.